These 23 T cell receptor beta chains share one sample of origin, sequenced in a study of T cell responses to AZD1222 COVID-19 vaccine. TCRdb keeps only in-frame clones here, not all; method: immunoSEQ multiplex PCR. The sample holds about 150,000 clones; almost 95% are singletons and the top ten take 2% to 2.5%. The specimen comprised peripheral blood, sampled on day 0 of AZD1222 vaccination. These receptors came from an adult in good health.

This rearrangement joins TRBV5-6 to TRBJ1-5; possible D gene TRBD1, 5 bases. V was clipped by 4 bases and J by 2 bases, with 10 bases between them. This CDR3 has 14 residues. Looked up from germline, CDR1 is SGHDT and CDR2 is YYEEEE. CDR3 region: CASSTGQGNQPQHF. The CDR3 DNA reads TGTGCCAGCAGCACGGGGCAGGGCAATCAGCCCCAGCATTTT.

In its sample, this clone was seen once. The J gene is TRBJ1-5, the V gene TRBV28; D is unresolved. This CDR3 has 15 residues. The V and J ends lost 2 bases and 3 bases respectively, with 11 bases between them. Germline V CDR1 and CDR2: MDHEN, SYDVKM. The CDR3 DNA reads as TGTGCCAGCAGTTTAAGGTCCGGGCTCAATCAGCCCCAGCATTTT. Its translation is CASSLRSGLNQPQHF.

CDR3 DNA: TGTGCCAGCAGTTTGGGACAGGGGGCGAATGCTGGAAACACCATATATTTT. Translated, it gives CASSLGQGANAGNTIYF. V is TRBV28 and J is TRBJ1-3; TRBD1 agrees at 12 bases. This CDR3 has 17 amino acids. V was pared by 3 bases and J by 2 bases, with 5 bases of the junction left unmatched. Germline lookup yields CDR1 MDHEN and CDR2 SYDVKM.

V is TRBV5-4 and J is TRBJ2-2; perhaps TRBD2 as D (7 bases). CDR1 is SGHNT and CDR2 is YYREEE in the germline V gene (reference sequence). Trimming shortened V by 4 bases and J by 1 base, and 11 bases separated the two germline ends. The CDR3 extends over 15 amino acids. The CDR3 nucleotides are TGTGCCAGCAGCAAAGGGGGGGTGAACACCGGGGAGCTGTTTTTT. Translating it yields CASSKGGVNTGELFF.

The gene calls are TRBV24-1 and TRBJ2-6; D unclear. This CDR3 is 15 amino acids long. Germline assignment: CDR1 KGHDR and CDR2 SFDVKD. V lost 0 bases and J 4 bases, leaving 6 bases between the germline ends. CDR3 region: CATSDLVRGANVLTF. The CDR3 DNA reads TGTGCCACCAGTGATTTGGTTCGGGGGGCCAACGTCCTGACTTTC.

This chain links TRBV2 with TRBJ2-7, with TRBD1 as a possible D gene (7 bases). From germline, CDR1 is SNHLY and CDR2 FYNNEI. Trimming stripped 3 bases from V and 5 bases from J, with 11 bases between. There are 13 residues in the CDR3. Here the CDR3 DNA reads TGTGCCAGCAGTGACAGGGGGGACGACGAGCAGTACTTC. This codes for CASSDRGDDEQYF. The variable domain in full, completed from reference TRBV2 and TRBJ2-7, reads EPEVTQTPSHQVTQMGQEVILRCVPISNHLYFYWYRQILGQKVEFLVSFYNNEISEKSEIFDDQFSVERPDGSNFTLKIRSTKLEDSAMYFCASSDRGDDEQYFGPGTRLTVT.

The chain couples TRBV3-1 (or the pseudogene TRBV3-2) to TRBJ1-6; no reliable D call. V lost 4 bases, J lost 6 bases, and 10 bases lay in between. The CDR3 consists of 14 residues. Germline CDR1 and CDR2: LGHDT and YNNKEL (reference sequence). This CDR3 reads CASSPRAPNSPLHF. CDR3 nucleotide sequence: TGTGCCAGCAGCCCTCGGGCCCCTAATTCACCCCTCCACTTT.

The chain is built from TRBV6-1 and TRBJ1-2, with TRBD1 as a possible D gene (6 bases). Germline assignment: CDR1 MNHNS and CDR2 SASEGT. The CDR3 runs to 12 residues. Trimming stripped 10 bases from V and 4 bases from J, with 13 bases between. Here the CDR3 DNA reads TGTGCCATAGGGGGAGCGTTCTATGGCTACACCTTC. Encoded protein: CAIGGAFYGYTF.

V is TRBV15 and J is TRBJ2-2; 7 bases match TRBD1. The CDR3 has 15 amino acids. V shed 4 bases, J shed 1 base, and the junction held 3 bases outside the gene matches. CDR1 is LNHNV, CDR2 YYDKDF, per germline (reference sequence). CDR3 sequence: CATSTDRENTGELFF. In nucleotides, the CDR3 is TGTGCCACCAGCACCGACAGGGAGAACACCGGGGAGCTGTTTTTT.

V gene TRBV30 combines with J gene TRBJ1-5; possibly TRBD1 for D (5 bases). The CDR3 loop spans 16 amino acids. The V gene's germline CDR1 is GTSNPN and CDR2 SVGIG (reference sequence). Trimming pared 0 bases from V and 7 bases from J, leaving 19 bases between. Here the CDR3 reads CAWSVAGEGTRQPQHF. CDR3 DNA sequence: TGTGCCTGGAGTGTAGCGGGCGAAGGGACGAGGCAGCCCCAGCATTTT.

This chain connects TRBV7-8 to TRBJ1-4; 9 bases align to TRBD1. This CDR3 spans 16 amino acids. The V and J ends lost 5 bases and 8 bases, in that order; junction bases with no gene match: 12. Germline-derived CDR1 and CDR2 are SGHVS and FQNEAQ. The CDR3 nucleotides are TGTGCCAGCAGCATCTTCTCACAGGGGGCGGGCGAAAAACTGTTTTTT. This encodes CASSIFSQGAGEKLFF. The full variable domain, completed using reference TRBV7-8 and TRBJ1-4, is GAGVSQSPRYKVAKRGQDVALRCDPISGHVSLFWYQQALGQGPEFLTYFQNEAQLDKSGLPSDRFFAERPEGSVSTLKIQRTQQEDSAVYLCASSIFSQGAGEKLFFGSGTQLSVL.

The gene calls are TRBV11-2 and TRBJ1-5; tentatively, D is TRBD1 (5 bases). Germline CDR1 SGHAT, CDR2 FQNNGV. The length of the CDR3 is 17 residues. Trimming stripped 1 base from V and 5 bases from J, with 18 bases between. The CDR3 sequence: CASSLGLPTEDDQPQHF. The CDR3 DNA is TGTGCCAGCAGCTTAGGTCTCCCGACAGAAGATGATCAGCCCCAGCATTTT.

The rearrangement joins TRBV16 to TRBJ1-5, with D hard to call. This CDR3 contains 15 residues. The V end lost 4 bases, the J end lost 0 bases, and 10 bases lay between the germline ends. Germline-derived CDR1 and CDR2 are KGHSY and FQNENV. The CDR3 nucleotides read TGTGCCAGCAGCCCGGACGGTGATAGCAATCAGCCCCAGCATTTT. It is translated as CASSPDGDSNQPQHF.

This clone was observed once. The chain carries TRBV4-3 and TRBJ1-1, with D possibly matching TRBD1 (6 bases). This CDR3 is 14 amino acids long. The germline gives CDR1 LGHNA, CDR2 YSLEER. Trimming left V 5 bases short and J 0 bases short, with 10 bases between. Here the CDR3 reads CASSLGQVNTEAFF. For the CDR3, the DNA is TGCGCCAGCAGCTTGGGACAAGTGAACACTGAAGCTTTCTTT.

The V gene is TRBV6-5, the J gene TRBJ1-2; D is uncertain. The CDR3 totals 12 residues. Germline lookup yields CDR1 MNHEY and CDR2 SVGAGI. Deletions cut 8 bases from V and 8 bases from J, with 15 bases between. The CDR3 is CASPEAGGGYTF. DNA for the CDR3: TGTGCCAGCCCAGAGGCAGGAGGAGGCTACACCTTC.

V and J are TRBV10-2 and TRBJ2-7; 9 bases line up with TRBD2. V lost 1 base and J lost 5; bases outside the gene matches: 6. From germline, CDR1 is WSHSY and CDR2 SAAADI. The CDR3 spans 15 residues. This CDR3 reads CASSEYSSGSHEQYF. CDR3 in DNA: TGCGCCAGCAGTGAGTATAGTAGCGGGAGCCACGAGCAGTACTTC.

The rearrangement links TRBV3-1 (or the pseudogene TRBV3-2) to TRBJ1-2, with 7 bases matching TRBD1. V lost 7 bases, J lost 2 bases, and 4 bases stayed unmatched. Germline lookup yields CDR1 LGHDT and CDR2 YNNKEL (reference sequence). This CDR3 contains 13 residues. CDR3 DNA: TGTGCCAGCACTAGGGGGCTCAACTATGGCTACACCTTC. Translation gives CASTRGLNYGYTF.

V is TRBV6-5 and J is TRBJ2-7; D may be TRBD2 (7 bases). CDR1 is MNHEY and CDR2 is SVGAGI in the germline V gene. V was pared by 7 bases and J by 2 bases, with 12 bases between. The CDR3 sequence is 13 residues long. The CDR3 is CASTEGGAYEQYF. CDR3 DNA: TGTGCCAGCACCGAAGGGGGGGCCTACGAGCAGTACTTC.

The CDR3 coding sequence is TGTGCCACCAGCAGAGATCCTAGGACAGAAAACTATGGCTACACCTTC. It translates to CATSRDPRTENYGYTF. This chain uses TRBV15 with TRBJ1-2; D perhaps matches TRBD1 (6 bases). Germline-derived CDR1 and CDR2 are LNHNV and YYDKDF (reference sequence). Trimming stripped 0 bases from V and 2 bases from J, with 13 bases between. CDR3 length equals 16 residues.

V usage is TRBV20-1 and J usage is TRBJ1-5; D unclear. CDR1 DFQATT and CDR2 SNEGSKA come from the germline V gene (reference sequence). This CDR3 comprises 11 residues. V gave up 6 bases and J gave up 4 bases, with 7 bases separating them. The CDR3 protein is CSANVNQPQHF. DNA for the CDR3: TGCAGTGCAAACGTTAATCAGCCCCAGCATTTT.

This sequence joins TRBV7-9 and TRBJ2-3; D may be TRBD2 (5 bases). The CDR3 runs 17 residues. The germline V gene has CDR1 SEHNR and CDR2 FQNEAQ (reference sequence). With 3 bases removed from V and 2 bases from J, the gap between germline ends came to 18 bases. The chain's CDR3 is CASSFPRHDYYTDTQYF. Written as DNA, the CDR3 is TGTGCCAGCAGCTTCCCCCGACATGACTACTACACAGATACGCAGTATTTT.

V gene TRBV12-3 or TRBV12-4 combines with J gene TRBJ1-3; unclear D gene. Trimming cost V 5 bases and J 4 bases, with 6 bases left between them. The CDR3 consists of 12 residues. The CDR3 loop is CASSIVGNTIYF. The CDR3 DNA reads as TGTGCCAGCAGTATCGTCGGAAACACCATATATTTT.

J is TRBJ2-7 and V is TRBV6-5; no firm D call. Trimming cost V 5 bases and J 6 bases, with 11 bases left between them. There are 12 residues in the CDR3. The germline gives CDR1 MNHEY, CDR2 SVGAGI. CDR3 loop: CASSPPVGEQYF. The CDR3 DNA sequence: TGTGCCAGCAGTCCCCCCGTGGGCGAGCAGTACTTC.